This record looks at one TCR beta chain sequence and its context. In the source study's methods: Estimation of nucleated cell counts relied on the amplification of reference gene primers. Method: immunoSEQ multiplex PCR; TCRdb's copy keeps in-frame clones and lacks some. Clonal size and the V and J genes are those of that table, whereas D and trimming came from the DNA. The sample contains 40,000 to 50,000 clones, more than 90% of which appear only once. V gave up 2 bases and J gave up 10 bases; unmatched junction bases: 6. The germline CDR1 and CDR2 sequences are SQVTM and ANQGSEA. This CDR3 is built from 12 residues. These data belong to a study of blood T cell repertoires in COVID-19. Study summary: COVID-19 samples, acute and convalescent, were from the United States, Italy and Spain. From T cells, B-cell-depleted T cells, or PBMCs came the material, which was cDNA or gDNA.

This clonotype was obtained from a human donor in a cohort sampled during active COVID-19. This rearrangement joins TRBV29-1 to TRBJ1-1; 8 bases map to TRBD1. The specimen sequenced was peripheral blood. The CDR3 region is CSVENRDRIAFF. Here the CDR3 DNA reads TGCAGCGTTGAAAATCGGGACAGGATAGCTTTCTTT.